This T cell receptor (beta chain) emerged from a study of blood T cell repertoires in COVID-19. Per germline, CDR1 SGHRS and CDR2 YFSETQ. CDR3 length: 15 amino acids. V was clipped by 2 bases and J by 5 bases; unmatched bases: 4. Data came from immunoSEQ multiplex PCR; TCRdb stores just in-frame clones and leaves some out. This sample has fewer than 200,000 clones, with 60% to 85% found just once. Patients in Seattle were enrolled during active infection, then followed longitudinally. Sequencing used peripheral blood. The chain is built from TRBV5-1 and TRBJ2-7; 13 nucleotides match TRBD2. This TCR derives from a woman aged 60 to 75 with COVID-19, enrolled during active disease. This chain's CDR3 is CASSFGLAGVNEQYF. CDR3 nucleotide sequence: TGCGCCAGCAGCTTCGGACTAGCGGGAGTAAACGAGCAGTACTTC.